This TCR beta chain is from a study of prognosis after radiotherapy for stage I lung cancer. Findings and limits, study-wide: There was no determination made of whether the expanded TCR clones were tumor-specific. Once stereotactic body radiation therapy had been given, unique TCR clone counts fell, with a median of approximately 10,000 versus 7,000.

This clonotype was picked up one time. Its antigen is not identified. Germline and junction disagree at one end, which may indicate a read error. At both of two time points, roughly 6.1 milliliters of peripheral blood were drawn. Germline CDR1 SNHLY, CDR2 FYNNEI. This CDR3 spans 15 amino acids. Researchers used two-round multiplex PCR to amplify TCR beta CDR3 starting from genomic DNA. Primers specific to each TRBV and TRBJ gene drove first-round PCR. MiXCR was run by TCRdb on the multiplex PCR reads, yielding one entry per CDR3 protein. The data show about 51,000 distinct CDR3 sequences, with about 37% seen just once and roughly 10% held by the top ten.

The genes are TRBV2 and TRBJ1-3; no clear D gene. The receptor comes from a donor of 50 years or more with non-small cell lung cancer. This material consisted of PBMCs, taken before or after stereotactic body radiation therapy (not recorded which). This CDR3 is CAISTHGERGNTIYF. The CDR3 DNA is TGTGCCATCAGTACTCACGGGGAACGCGGAAACACCATATATTTT. Together with reference TRBV2 and TRBJ1-3, the CDR3 gives the full variable domain: EPEVTQTPSHQVTQMGQEVILRCVPISNHLYFYWYRQILGQKVEFLVSFYNNEISEKSEIFDDQFSVERPDGSNFTLKIRSTKLEDSAMYFCAISTHGERGNTIYFGEGSWLTVV.